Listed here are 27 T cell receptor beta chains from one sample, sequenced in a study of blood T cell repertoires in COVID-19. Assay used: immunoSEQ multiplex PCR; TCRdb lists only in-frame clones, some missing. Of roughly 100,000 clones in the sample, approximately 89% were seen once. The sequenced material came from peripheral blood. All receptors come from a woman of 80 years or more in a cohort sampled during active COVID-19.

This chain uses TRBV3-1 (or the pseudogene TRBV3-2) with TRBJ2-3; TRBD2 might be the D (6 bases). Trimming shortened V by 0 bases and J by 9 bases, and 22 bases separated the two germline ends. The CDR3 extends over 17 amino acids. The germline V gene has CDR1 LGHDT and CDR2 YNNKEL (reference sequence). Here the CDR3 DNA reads TGTGCCAGCAGCCAAGATCAGCTAGCGAAGGTTGAGAGAACGCAGTATTTT. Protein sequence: CASSQDQLAKVERTQYF.

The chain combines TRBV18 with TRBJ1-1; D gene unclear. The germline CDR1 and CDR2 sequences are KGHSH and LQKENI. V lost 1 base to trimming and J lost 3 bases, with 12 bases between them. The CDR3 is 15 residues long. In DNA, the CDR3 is TGTGCCAGCTCACCACAGAGGGCGCGGGACACTGAAGCTTTCTTT. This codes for CASSPQRARDTEAFF.

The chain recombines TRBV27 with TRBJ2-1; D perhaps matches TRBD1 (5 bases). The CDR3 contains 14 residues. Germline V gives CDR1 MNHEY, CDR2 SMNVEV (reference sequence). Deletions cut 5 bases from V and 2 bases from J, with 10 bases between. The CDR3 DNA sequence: TGTGCCAGCAGTCCTGGGGCCCCCTACAATGAGCAGTTCTTC. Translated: CASSPGAPYNEQFF.

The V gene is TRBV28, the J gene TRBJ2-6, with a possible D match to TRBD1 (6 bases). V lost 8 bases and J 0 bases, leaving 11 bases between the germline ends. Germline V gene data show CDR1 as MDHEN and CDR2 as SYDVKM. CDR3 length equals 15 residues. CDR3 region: CASGQQGSGANVLTF. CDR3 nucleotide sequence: TGTGCCAGCGGTCAACAGGGCTCTGGGGCCAACGTCCTGACTTTC.

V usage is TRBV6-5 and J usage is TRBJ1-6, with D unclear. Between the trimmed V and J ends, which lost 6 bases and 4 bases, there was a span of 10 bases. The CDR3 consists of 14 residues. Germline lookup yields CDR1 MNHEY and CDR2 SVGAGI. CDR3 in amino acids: CASRASGYNSPLHF. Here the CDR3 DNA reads TGTGCCAGCAGGGCGTCGGGGTATAATTCACCCCTCCACTTT.

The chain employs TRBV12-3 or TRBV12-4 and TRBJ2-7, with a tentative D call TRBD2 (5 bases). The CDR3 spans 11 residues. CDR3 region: CASGKAYEQYF. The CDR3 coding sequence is TGTGCTTCCGGGAAAGCCTACGAGCAGTACTTC.

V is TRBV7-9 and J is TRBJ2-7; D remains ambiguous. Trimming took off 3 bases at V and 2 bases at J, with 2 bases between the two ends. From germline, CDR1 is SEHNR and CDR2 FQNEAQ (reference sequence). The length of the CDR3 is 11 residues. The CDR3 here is CASSFTYEQYF. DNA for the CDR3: TGTGCCAGCAGCTTTACCTACGAGCAGTACTTC.

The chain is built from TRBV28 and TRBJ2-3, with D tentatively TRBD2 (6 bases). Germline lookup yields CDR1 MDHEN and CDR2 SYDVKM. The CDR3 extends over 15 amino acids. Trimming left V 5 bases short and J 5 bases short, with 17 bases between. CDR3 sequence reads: CASSTTSRRQDTQYF. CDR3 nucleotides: TGTGCCAGCAGTACTACTAGCCGAAGGCAAGATACGCAGTATTTT.

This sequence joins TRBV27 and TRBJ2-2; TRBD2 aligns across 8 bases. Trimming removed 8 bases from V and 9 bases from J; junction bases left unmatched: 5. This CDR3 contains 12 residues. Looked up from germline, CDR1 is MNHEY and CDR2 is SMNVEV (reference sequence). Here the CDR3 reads CASWAGGRELFF. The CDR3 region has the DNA TGTGCCAGCTGGGCGGGGGGTAGGGAGCTGTTTTTT.

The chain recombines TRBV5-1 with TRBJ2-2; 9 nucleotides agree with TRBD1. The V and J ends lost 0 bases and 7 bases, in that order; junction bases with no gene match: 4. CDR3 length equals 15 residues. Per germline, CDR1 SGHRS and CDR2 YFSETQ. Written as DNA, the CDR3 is TGCGCCAGCAGCTTGGGACAGGGGGTGTTCGGGGAGCTGTTTTTT. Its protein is CASSLGQGVFGELFF. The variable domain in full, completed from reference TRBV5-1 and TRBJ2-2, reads KAGVTQTPRYLIKTRGQQVTLSCSPISGHRSVSWYQQTPGQGLQFLFEYFSETQRNKGNFPGRFSGRQFSNSRSEMNVSTLELGDSALYLCASSLGQGVFGELFFGEGSRLTVL.

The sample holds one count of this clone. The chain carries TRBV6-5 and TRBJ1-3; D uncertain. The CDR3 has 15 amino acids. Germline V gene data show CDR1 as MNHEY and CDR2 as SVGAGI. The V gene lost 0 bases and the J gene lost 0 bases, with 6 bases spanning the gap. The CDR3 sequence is CASSYSALSGNTIYF. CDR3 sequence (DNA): TGTGCCAGCAGTTACTCAGCTCTCTCTGGAAACACCATATATTTT.

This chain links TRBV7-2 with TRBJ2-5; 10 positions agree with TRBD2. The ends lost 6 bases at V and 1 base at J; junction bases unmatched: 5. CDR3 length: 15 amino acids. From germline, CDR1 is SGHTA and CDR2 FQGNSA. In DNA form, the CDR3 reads TGTGCCAGCAGAACCGGGACTAGCGCCCAAGAGACCCAGTACTTC. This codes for CASRTGTSAQETQYF.

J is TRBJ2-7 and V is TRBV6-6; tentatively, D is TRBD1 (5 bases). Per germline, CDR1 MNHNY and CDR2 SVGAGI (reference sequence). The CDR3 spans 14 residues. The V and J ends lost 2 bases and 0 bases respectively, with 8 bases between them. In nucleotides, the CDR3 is TGTGCCAGCAGTTACAGGGGAAGCTCCTACGAGCAGTACTTC. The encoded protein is CASSYRGSSYEQYF.

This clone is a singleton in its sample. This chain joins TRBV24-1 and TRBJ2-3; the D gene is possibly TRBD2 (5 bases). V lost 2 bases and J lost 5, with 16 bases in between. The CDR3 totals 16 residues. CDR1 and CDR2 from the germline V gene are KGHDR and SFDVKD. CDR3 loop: CATSDSSPPTLDTQYF. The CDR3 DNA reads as TGTGCCACCAGTGATTCTAGCCCTCCCACACTAGATACGCAGTATTTT.

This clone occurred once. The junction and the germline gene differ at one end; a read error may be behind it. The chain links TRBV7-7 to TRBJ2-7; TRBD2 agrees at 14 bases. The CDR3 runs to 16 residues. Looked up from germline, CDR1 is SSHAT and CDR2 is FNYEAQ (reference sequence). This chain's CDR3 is CASSPGTSGRAYEQYF. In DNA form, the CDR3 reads TGTGCTAGCAGTCCCGGGACTAGCGGGAGAGCCTACGAGCAGTACTTC. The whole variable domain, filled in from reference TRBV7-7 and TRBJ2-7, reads GAGVSQSPRYKVTKRGQDVTLRCDPISSHATLYWYQQALGQGPEFLTYFNYEAQPDKSGLPSDRFSAERPEGSISTLTIQRTEQRDSAMYRCASSPGTSGRAYEQYFGPGTRLTVT.

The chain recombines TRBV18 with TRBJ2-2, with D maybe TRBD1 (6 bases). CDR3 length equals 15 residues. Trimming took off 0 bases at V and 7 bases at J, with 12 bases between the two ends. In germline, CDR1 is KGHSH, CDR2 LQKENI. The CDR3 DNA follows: TGTGCCAGCTCACCACCTATGGGACACCGCGGGGAGCTGTTTTTT. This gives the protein CASSPPMGHRGELFF.

The CDR3, as DNA: TGTGCCAGTAGTCCTGGACAGGGGCCAAACTATGGCTACACCTTC. This codes for CASSPGQGPNYGYTF. The chain joins TRBV19 to TRBJ1-2, with 9 nucleotides matching TRBD1. The CDR3 runs 15 residues. With 5 bases clipped from V and 2 bases from J, the junction kept 6 bases outside the gene matches. From germline, CDR1 is LNHDA and CDR2 SQIVND (reference sequence).

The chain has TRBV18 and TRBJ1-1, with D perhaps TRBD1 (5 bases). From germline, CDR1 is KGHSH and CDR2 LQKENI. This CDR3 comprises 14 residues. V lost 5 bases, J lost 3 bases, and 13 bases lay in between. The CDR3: CASSTVAGDTEAFF. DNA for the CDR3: TGTGCCAGCTCAACGGTAGCGGGGGACACTGAAGCTTTCTTT.

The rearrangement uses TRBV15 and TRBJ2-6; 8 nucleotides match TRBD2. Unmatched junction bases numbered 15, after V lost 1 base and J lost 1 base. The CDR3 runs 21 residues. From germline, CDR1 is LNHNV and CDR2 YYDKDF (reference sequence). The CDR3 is CATSRVGSGDTKPSGANVLTF. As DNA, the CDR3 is TGTGCCACCAGCAGAGTAGGTAGCGGGGACACGAAGCCTTCTGGGGCCAACGTCCTGACTTTC.

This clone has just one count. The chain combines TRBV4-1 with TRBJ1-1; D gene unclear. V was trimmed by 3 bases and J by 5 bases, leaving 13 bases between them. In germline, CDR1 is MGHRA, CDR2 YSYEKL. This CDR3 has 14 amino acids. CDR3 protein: CASSQPRASTEAFF. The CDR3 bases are TGCGCCAGCAGCCAGCCGAGGGCGAGTACTGAAGCTTTCTTT.

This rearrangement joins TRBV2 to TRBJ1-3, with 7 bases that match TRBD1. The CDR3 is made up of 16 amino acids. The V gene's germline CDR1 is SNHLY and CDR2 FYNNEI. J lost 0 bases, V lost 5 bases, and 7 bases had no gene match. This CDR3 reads CASSLGTAVSGNTIYF. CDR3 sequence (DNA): TGTGCCAGCAGTCTCGGGACAGCGGTCTCTGGAAACACCATATATTTT.

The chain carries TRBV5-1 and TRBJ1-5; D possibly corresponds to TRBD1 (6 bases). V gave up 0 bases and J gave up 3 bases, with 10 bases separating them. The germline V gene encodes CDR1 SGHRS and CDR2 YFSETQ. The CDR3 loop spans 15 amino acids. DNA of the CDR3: TGCGCCAGCAGCTTGGCCCCAGGGGCCAATCAGCCCCAGCATTTT. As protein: CASSLAPGANQPQHF.

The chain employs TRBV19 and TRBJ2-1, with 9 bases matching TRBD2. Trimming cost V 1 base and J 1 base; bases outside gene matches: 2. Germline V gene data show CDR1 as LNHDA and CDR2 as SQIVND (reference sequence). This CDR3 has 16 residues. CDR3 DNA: TGTGCCAGTAGTATAGGAAGCGGGGGGTCCTACAATGAGCAGTTCTTC. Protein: CASSIGSGGSYNEQFF.

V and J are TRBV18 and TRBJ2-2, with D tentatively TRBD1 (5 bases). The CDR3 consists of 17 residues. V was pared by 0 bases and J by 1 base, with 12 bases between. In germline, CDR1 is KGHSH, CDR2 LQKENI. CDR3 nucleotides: TGTGCCAGCTCACCACCGGATGGGGCAGAGAACACCGGGGAGCTGTTTTTT. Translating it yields CASSPPDGAENTGELFF.

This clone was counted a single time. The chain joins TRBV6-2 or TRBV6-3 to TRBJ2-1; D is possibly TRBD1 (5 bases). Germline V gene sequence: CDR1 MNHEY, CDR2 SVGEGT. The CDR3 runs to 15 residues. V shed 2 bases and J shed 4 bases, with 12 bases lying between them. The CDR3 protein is CASSYAQGRYNEQFF. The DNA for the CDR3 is TGTGCCAGCAGTTACGCGCAGGGAAGGTACAATGAGCAGTTCTTC.

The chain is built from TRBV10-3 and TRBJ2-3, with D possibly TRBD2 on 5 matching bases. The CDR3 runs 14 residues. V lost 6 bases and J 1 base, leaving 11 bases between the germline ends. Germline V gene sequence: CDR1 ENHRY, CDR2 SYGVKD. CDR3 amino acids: CAISSADRTDTQYF. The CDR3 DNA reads TGTGCCATCAGCTCAGCGGATCGCACAGATACGCAGTATTTT.

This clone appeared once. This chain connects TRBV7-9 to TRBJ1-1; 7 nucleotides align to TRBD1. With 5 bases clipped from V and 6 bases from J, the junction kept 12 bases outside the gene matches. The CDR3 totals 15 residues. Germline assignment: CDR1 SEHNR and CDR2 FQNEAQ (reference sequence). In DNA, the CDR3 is TGTGCCAGCAGCCGTCCCACAGGGGTCTCCCCTGAAGCTTTCTTT. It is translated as CASSRPTGVSPEAFF.